This T cell receptor (beta chain) was sequenced for a study of T cell responses to AZD1222 COVID-19 vaccine. Notes on the study in general: After the peak T cell response, and only then, were repertoires sampled. The number of AZD1222 recipients seropositive at baseline was only five to seven. Recipients of two AZD1222 doses showed rising Spike-specific TCR breadth and depth.

Per germline, CDR1 MDHEN and CDR2 SYDVKM. The V end lost 5 bases, the J end lost 2 bases, and 10 bases lay between the germline ends. The CDR3 extends over 13 amino acids. Profiled with immunoSEQ multiplex PCR; TCRdb holds only in-frame clones, not every one. The table lists approximately 110,000 clones, about 90% of them singletons. Details on this clone: No antigen is known for it.

The chain links TRBV28 to TRBJ2-7, with D possibly called TRBD1 or TRBD2 (5 bases each). The sequences come from peripheral blood, collected on day 0 of AZD1222 vaccination. The TCR sequence derives from an adult in good health. CDR3 region: CASSRGPTYEQYF. For the CDR3, the DNA is TGTGCCAGCAGTCGGGGACCGACCTACGAGCAGTACTTC. Based on the CDR3 plus reference TRBV28 and TRBJ2-7, the full variable domain is DVKVTQSSRYLVKRTGEKVFLECVQDMDHENMFWYRQDPGLGLRLIYFSYDVKMKEKGDIPEGYSVSREKKERFSLILESASTNQTSMYLCASSRGPTYEQYFGPGTRLTVT.